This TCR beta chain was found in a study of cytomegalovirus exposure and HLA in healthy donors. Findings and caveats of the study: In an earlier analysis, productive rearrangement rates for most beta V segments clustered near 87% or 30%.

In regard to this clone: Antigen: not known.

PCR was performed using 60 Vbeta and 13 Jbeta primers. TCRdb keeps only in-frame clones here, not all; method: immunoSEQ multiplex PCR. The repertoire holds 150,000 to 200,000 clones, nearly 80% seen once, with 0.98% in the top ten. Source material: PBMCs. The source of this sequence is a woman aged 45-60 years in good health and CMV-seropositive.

The CDR3 reads CASSFGQGRTYEQYF. The CDR3 region has the DNA TGTGCCAGCAGTTTCGGACAGGGCAGGACCTACGAGCAGTACTTC. The genes are TRBV28 and TRBJ2-7, with 8 positions matching TRBD1. The CDR3 consists of 15 residues. The germline V gene has CDR1 MDHEN and CDR2 SYDVKM. Trimming at V came to 3 bases and at J to 2 bases, leaving 6 bases not matched to a gene.